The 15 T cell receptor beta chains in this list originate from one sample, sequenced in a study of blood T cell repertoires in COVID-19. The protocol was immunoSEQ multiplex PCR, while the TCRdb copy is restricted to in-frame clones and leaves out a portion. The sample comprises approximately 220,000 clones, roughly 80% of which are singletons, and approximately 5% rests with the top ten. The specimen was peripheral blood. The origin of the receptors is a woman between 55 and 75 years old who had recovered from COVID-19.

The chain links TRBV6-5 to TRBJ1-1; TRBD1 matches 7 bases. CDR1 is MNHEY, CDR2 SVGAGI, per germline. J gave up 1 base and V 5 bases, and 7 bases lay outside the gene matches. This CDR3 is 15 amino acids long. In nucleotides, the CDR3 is TGTGCCAGCAGTCCCACAGGGGCGCGGAACACTGAAGCTTTCTTT. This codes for CASSPTGARNTEAFF.

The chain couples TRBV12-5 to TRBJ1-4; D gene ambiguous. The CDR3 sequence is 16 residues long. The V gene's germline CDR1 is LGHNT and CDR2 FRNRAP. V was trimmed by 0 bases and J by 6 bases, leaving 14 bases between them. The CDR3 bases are TGTGCTAGTGGTTTGGTACGGAGGACGGCGGATGAAAAACTGTTTTTT. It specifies CASGLVRRTADEKLFF. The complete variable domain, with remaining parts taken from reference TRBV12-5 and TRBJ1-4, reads DARVTQTPRHKVTEMGQEVTMRCQPILGHNTVFWYRQTMMQGLELLAYFRNRAPLDDSGMPKDRFSAEMPDATLATLKIQPSEPRDSAVYFCASGLVRRTADEKLFFGSGTQLSVL.

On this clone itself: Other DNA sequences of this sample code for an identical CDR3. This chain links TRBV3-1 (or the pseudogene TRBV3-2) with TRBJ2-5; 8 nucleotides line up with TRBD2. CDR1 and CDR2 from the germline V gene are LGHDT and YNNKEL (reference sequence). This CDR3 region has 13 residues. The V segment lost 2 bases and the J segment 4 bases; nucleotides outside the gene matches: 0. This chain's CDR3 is CASSQRGGETQYF. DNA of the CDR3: TGTGCCAGCAGCCAACGGGGGGGAGAGACCCAGTACTTC.

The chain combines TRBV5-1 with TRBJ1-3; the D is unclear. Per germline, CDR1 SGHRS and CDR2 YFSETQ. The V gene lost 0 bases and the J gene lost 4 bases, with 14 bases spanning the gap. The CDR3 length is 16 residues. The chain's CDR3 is CASSLAANLGGNTIYF. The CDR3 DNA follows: TGCGCCAGCAGCTTGGCAGCCAACCTGGGCGGAAACACCATATATTTT. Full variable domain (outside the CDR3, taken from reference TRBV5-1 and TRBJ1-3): KAGVTQTPRYLIKTRGQQVTLSCSPISGHRSVSWYQQTPGQGLQFLFEYFSETQRNKGNFPGRFSGRQFSNSRSEMNVSTLELGDSALYLCASSLAANLGGNTIYFGEGSWLTVV.

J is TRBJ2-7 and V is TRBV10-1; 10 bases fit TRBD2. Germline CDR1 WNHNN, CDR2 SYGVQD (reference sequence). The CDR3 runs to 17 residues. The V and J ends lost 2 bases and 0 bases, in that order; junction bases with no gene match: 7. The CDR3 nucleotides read TGCGCCAGCAGTGAGAGTTTACTAGCGGGGAGCTCCTACGAGCAGTACTTC. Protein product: CASSESLLAGSSYEQYF.

The CDR3 DNA sequence: TGTGCCAGCAGTTACGGGGGGGCGGAGGATACGTGGCAGTATTTT. This translates into CASSYGGAEDTWQYF. The chain couples TRBV6-6 to TRBJ2-3, with D possibly matching TRBD2 (7 bases). Per the germline V gene, CDR1 is MNHNY and CDR2 is SVGAGI (reference sequence). V was clipped by 2 bases and J by 11 bases, with 20 bases between them. The CDR3 has 15 residues.

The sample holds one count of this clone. The CDR3 region has the DNA TGCGCCAGCAGCCAAGATCTTGGCAGGGGGGCTGGGGCCAACGTCCTGACTTTC. Its protein product is CASSQDLGRGAGANVLTF. The chain recombines TRBV4-3 with TRBJ2-6, with a possible D match to TRBD1 (7 bases). CDR1 and CDR2 from the germline V gene are LGHNA and YSLEER. Trimming cost V 0 bases and J 2 bases, with 14 bases left between them. CDR3 size: 18 residues.

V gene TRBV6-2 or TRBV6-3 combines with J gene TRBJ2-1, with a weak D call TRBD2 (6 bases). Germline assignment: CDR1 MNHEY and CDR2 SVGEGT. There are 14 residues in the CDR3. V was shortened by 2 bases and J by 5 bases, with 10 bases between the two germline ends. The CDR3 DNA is TGTGCCAGCAGTTACGGCGGGGCACACAATGAGCAGTTCTTC. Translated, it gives CASSYGGAHNEQFF.

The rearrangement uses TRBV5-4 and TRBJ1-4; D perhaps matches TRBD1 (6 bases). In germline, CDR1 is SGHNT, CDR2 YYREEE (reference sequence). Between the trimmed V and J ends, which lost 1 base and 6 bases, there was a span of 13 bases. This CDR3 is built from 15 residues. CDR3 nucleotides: TGTGCCAGCAGCTTGTCCCAGGGGTTGGATGAAAAACTGTTTTTT. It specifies CASSLSQGLDEKLFF.

CDR3 nucleotide sequence: TGTGCCAGCAGTCTCCCCGCCAGTATATATGGCTACACCTTC. Protein sequence: CASSLPASIYGYTF. The chain carries TRBV6-5 and TRBJ1-2; D uncertain. The CDR3 length is 14 residues. Trimming pared 5 bases from V and 5 bases from J, leaving 15 bases between. Germline CDR1 reads MNHEY; CDR2 reads SVGAGI.

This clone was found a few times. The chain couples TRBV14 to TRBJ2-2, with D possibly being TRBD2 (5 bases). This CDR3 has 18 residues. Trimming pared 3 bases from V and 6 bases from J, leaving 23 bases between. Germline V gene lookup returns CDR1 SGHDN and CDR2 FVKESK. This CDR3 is CASSQRTRAVPRAGELFF. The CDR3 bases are TGTGCCAGCAGCCAGCGAACACGGGCCGTCCCGAGGGCCGGGGAGCTGTTTTTT.

The CDR3 DNA reads as TGTGCAAGTCGCTTAGGAACCGGGACAGCCTCCTACGAGCAGTACTTC. Translating gives CASRLGTGTASYEQYF. V gene TRBV12-2 combines with J gene TRBJ2-7; the D call in the table, TRBD1, was not verified against the DNA. TRBV12-2 is given as a pseudogene. This CDR3 region has 16 residues.

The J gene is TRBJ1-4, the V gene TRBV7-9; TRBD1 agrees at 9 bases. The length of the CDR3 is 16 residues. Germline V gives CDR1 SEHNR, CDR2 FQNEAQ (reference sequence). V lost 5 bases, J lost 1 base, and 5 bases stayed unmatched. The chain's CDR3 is CASSPDRGGTNEKLFF. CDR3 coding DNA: TGTGCCAGCAGCCCCGACAGGGGGGGAACTAATGAAAAACTGTTTTTT.

CDR3 nucleotides: TGCGCCAGCAGCAAGGGACAGGGAAGTGAAAAACTGTTTTTT. Amino acid sequence: CASSKGQGSEKLFF. The chain has TRBV4-3 and TRBJ1-4; TRBD1 agrees at 9 bases. CDR3 length equals 14 residues. J gave up 7 bases and V 5 bases, and 5 bases lay outside the gene matches. From germline, CDR1 is LGHNA and CDR2 YSLEER.

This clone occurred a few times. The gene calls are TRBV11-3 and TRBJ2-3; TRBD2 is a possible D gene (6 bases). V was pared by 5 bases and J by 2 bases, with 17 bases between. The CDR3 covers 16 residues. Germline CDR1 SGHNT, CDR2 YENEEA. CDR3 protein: CASSPGGWGDTDTQYF. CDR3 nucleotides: TGTGCCAGCAGCCCAGGCGGTTGGGGGGACACAGATACGCAGTATTTT.